This T cell receptor (beta chain) was retrieved from a study of shared clonotypes between healthy human individuals. Looking at the study overall: Aged 18 to 49, the donors were a couple of women and a few men.

The assay ran at deep level. The table came from immunoSEQ multiplex PCR; TCRdb's copy has only in-frame clones and leaves some out. Here the sample spans 400,000 to 550,000 clones, about 80% being singletons. V lost 0 bases and J 4 bases, leaving 13 bases between the germline ends. CDR3 length: 15 residues. CDR1 is SGDLS and CDR2 is YYNGEE in the germline V gene. The source material was PBMCs. The receptor comes from a woman between 35 and 50 years old in good health. Some clones in this sample may be carry-over from other donors' samples. The chain uses TRBV9 and TRBJ1-2; D remains ambiguous. The CDR3 DNA follows: TGTGCCAGCAGCGTAGAGATAGGCCCCAGCTATGGCTACACCTTC. It yields the protein CASSVEIGPSYGYTF.